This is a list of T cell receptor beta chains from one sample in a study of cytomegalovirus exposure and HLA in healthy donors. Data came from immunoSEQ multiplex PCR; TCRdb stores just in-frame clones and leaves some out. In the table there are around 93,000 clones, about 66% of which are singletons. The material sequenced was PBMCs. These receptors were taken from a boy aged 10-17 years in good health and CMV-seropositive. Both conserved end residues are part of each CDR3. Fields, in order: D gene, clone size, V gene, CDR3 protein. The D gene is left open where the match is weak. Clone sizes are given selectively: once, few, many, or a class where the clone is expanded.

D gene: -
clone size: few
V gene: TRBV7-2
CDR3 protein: CASSSSGGERAF

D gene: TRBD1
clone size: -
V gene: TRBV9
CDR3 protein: CASSPRTGEAEKLFF

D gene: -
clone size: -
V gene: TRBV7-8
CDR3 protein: CASSLAGDYGYTF

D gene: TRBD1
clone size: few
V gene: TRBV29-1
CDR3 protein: CSVVWTGARGVYEQYF

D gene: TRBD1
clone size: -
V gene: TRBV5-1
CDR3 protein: CASSRGQGVPDEQYF

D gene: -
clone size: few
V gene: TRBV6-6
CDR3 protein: CASSSLLRPSYEQYF

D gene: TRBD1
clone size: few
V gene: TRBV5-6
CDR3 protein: CASSLRGGAEIGGYTF

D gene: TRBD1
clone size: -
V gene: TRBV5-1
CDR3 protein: CASSRLAGTDYGYTF

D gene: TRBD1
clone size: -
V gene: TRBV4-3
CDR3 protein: CASSPGQELSTDTQYF

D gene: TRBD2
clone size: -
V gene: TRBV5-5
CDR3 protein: CASTPEAGVSNEQFF

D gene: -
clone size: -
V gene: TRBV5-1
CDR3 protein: CASSLDRANTGELFF

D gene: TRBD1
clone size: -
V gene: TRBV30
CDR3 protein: CAWSGGQGGTGELFF

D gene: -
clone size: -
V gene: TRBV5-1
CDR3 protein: CASSLNLGGNTEAFF

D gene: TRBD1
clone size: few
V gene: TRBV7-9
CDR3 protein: CASSWTGSYEQYF

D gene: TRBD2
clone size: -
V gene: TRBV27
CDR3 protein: CASSLMQGTSEQYF

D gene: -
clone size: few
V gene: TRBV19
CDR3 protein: CASSVLDGYEQYF

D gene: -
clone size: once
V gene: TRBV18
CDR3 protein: CASSLGTNYEQYF

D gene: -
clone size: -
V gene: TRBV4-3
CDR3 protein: CASSQDKASTYEQYF

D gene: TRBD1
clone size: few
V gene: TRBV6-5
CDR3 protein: CASSRTGPSYEQYF

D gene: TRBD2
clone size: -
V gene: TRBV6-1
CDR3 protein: CASSALAGGHYNEQFF

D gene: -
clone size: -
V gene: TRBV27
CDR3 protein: CASSRTGVSSYEQYF

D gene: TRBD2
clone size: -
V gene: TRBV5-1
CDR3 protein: CASSLGPFGAGGETQYF

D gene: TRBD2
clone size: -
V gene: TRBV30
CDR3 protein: CAWSFGLAYEQYF

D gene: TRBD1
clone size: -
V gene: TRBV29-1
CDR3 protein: CSVESGSGQRMF

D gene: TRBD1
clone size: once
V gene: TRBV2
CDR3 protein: CASSRDRTGEEKLFF

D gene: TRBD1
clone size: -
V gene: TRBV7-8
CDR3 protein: CASSDRTGWSGANVLTF

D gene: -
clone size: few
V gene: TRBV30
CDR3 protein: CAWKAMRITDTQYF

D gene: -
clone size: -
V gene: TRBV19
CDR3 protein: CASSMAAGLEAFF

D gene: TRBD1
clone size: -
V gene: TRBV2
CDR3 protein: CASSGTGRTEAFF

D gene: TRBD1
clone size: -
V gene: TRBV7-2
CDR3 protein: CASSLPGQGRPQHF

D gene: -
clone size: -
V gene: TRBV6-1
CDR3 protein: CASSATGTSPYGYTF

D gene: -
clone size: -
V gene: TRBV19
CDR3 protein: CASRYRDGYTF

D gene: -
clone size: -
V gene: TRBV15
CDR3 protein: CATSRGGGGYGYTF

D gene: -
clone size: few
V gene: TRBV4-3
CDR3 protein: CASSQGLSYNEQFF

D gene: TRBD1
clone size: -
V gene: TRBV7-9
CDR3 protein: CASSLAGTGGYISGNTIYF

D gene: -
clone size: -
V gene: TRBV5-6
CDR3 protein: CASSLAGGQATQYF

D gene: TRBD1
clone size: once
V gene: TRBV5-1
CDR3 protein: CASSFNRGVETQYF

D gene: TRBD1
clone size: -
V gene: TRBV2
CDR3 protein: CASNRQGAYNYGYTF

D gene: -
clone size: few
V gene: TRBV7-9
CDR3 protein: CASIPGEGHHIRNTEAFF

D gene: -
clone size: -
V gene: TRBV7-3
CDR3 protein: CASSLGFSGNTGELFF

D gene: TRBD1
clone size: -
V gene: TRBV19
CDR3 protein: CASSMGQGAWQPQHF

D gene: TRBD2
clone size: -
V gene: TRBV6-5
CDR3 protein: CASSPLAGGVYEQYF

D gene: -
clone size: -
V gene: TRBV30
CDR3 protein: CAWSPVRGGRGTDTQYF

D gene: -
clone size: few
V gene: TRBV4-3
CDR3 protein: CASSREVSSYNEQFF

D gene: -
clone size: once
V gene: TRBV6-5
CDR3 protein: CASSTYSGHGYTF

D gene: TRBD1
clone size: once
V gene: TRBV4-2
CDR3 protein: CASRQDTGGARPQHF

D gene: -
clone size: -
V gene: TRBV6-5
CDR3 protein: CASSYSSDKISYEQYF

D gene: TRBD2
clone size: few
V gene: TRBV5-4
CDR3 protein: CASSFAGGPNEQYF

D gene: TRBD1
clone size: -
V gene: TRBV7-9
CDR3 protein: CASSPSPTGPGNTIYF

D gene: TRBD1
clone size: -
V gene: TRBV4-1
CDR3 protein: CASSPGQGATDTQYF

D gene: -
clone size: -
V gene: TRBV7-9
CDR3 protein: CASSLVAQGAAFF

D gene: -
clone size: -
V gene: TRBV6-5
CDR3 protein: CASSQGAGELFF

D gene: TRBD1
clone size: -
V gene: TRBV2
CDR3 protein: CASSVRTGLTEAFF

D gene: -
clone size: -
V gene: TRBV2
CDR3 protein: CASSERSGPNQPQHF

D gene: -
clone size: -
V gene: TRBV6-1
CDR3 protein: CASRVSGQPQHF

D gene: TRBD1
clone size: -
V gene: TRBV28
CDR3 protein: CASSLGTDEQFF

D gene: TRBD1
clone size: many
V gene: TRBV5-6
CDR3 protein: CASSLLMGQGVSGNTIYF

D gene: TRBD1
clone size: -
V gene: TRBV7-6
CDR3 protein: CASSWTGGSTGELFF

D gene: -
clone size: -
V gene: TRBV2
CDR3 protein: CASKGYASSGEKLFF

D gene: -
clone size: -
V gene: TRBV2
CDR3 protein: CASPEPAGETQYF